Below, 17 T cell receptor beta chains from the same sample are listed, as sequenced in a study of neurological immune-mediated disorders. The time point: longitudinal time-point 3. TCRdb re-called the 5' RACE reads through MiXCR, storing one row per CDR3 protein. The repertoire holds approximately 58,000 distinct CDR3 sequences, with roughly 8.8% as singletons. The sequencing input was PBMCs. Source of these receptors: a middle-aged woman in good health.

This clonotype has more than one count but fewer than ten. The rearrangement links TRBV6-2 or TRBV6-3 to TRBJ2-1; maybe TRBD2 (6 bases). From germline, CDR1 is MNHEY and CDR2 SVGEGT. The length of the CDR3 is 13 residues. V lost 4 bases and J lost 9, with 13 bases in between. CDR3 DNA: TGTGCCAGCAGTTGGACGGGAGAGGCTGAGCAGTTCTTC. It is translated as CASSWTGEAEQFF.

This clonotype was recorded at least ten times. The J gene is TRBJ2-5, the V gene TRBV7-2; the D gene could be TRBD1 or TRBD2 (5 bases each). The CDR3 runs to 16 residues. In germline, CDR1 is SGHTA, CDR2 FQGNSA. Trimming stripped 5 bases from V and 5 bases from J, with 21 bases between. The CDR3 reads CASSPFPRGRWETQYF. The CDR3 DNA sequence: TGTGCCAGCAGCCCCTTCCCGAGGGGCCGGTGGGAGACCCAGTACTTC.

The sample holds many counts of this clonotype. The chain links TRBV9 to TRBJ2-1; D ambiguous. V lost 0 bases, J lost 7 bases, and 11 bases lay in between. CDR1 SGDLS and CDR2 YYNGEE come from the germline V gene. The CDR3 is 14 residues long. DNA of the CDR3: TGTGCCAGCAGCGTAGTAGTCGGGTTGAATGAGCAGTTCTTC. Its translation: CASSVVVGLNEQFF. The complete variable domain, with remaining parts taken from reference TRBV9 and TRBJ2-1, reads DSGVTQTPKHLITATGQRVTLRCSPRSGDLSVYWYQQSLDQGLQFLIQYYNGEERAKGNILERFSAQQFPDLHSELNLSSLELGDSALYFCASSVVVGLNEQFFGPGTRLTVL.

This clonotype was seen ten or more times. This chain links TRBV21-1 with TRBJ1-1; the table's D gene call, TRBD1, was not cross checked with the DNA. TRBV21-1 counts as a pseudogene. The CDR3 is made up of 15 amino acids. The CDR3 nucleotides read TGTGCCAGCACCCTAACGACAGGGCTCAGGACTGAAGCTTTCTTT. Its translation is CASTLTTGLRTEAFF.

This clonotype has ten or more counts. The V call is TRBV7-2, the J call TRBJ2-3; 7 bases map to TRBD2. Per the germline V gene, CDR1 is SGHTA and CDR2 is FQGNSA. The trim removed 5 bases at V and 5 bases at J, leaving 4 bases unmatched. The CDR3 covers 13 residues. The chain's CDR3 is CASSGGGGDTQYF. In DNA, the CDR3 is TGTGCCAGCAGCGGGGGGGGAGGAGATACGCAGTATTTT.

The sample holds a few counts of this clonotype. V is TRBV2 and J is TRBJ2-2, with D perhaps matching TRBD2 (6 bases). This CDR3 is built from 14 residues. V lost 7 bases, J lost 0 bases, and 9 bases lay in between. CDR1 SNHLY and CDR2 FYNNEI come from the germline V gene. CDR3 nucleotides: TGTGCCAGCACGGGCGGGGCGAACACCGGGGAGCTGTTTTTT. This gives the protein CASTGGANTGELFF.

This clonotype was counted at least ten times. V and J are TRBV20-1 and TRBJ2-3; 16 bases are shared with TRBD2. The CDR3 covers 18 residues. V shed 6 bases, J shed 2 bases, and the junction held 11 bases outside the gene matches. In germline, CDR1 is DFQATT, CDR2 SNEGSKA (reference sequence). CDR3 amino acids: CSALGQGLAGGPTDTQYF. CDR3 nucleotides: TGCAGTGCCTTGGGGCAGGGACTAGCGGGAGGGCCCACAGATACGCAGTATTTT.

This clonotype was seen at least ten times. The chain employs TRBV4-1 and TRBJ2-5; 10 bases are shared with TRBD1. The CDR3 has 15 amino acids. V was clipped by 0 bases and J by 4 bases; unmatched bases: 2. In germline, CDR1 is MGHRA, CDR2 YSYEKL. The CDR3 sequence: CASSQDRTGGETQYF. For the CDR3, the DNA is TGCGCCAGCAGCCAAGACCGGACAGGGGGAGAGACCCAGTACTTC.

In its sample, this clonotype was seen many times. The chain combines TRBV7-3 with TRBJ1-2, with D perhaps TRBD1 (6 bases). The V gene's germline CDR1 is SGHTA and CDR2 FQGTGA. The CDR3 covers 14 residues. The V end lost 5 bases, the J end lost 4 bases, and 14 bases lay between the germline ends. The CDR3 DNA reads TGTGCCAGCAGCACCGGTGGGGGGGCCTATGGCTACACCTTC. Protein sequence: CASSTGGGAYGYTF.

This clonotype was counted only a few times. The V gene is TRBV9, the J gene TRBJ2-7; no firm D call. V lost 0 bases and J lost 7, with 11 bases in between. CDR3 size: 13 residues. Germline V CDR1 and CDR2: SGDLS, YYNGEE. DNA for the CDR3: TGTGCCAGCAGCGTAGAGGCGCCCGGGGAGCAGTACTTC. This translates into CASSVEAPGEQYF.

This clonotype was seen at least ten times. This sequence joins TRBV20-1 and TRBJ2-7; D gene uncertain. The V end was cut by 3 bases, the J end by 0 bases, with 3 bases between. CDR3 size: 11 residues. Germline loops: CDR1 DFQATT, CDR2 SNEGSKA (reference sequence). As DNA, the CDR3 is TGCAGTGCTAGGGCCTCCTACGAGCAGTACTTC. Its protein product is CSARASYEQYF.

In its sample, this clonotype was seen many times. CDR3: CSVRQPGETQYF. The CDR3 DNA sequence: TGCAGCGTTCGACAGCCAGGGGAGACCCAGTACTTC. The chain combines TRBV29-1 with TRBJ2-5; a possible D gene is TRBD1 (5 bases). Germline V gene lookup returns CDR1 SQVTM and CDR2 ANQGSEA. This CDR3 has 12 residues. V was clipped by 5 bases and J by 5 bases, with 12 bases between them.

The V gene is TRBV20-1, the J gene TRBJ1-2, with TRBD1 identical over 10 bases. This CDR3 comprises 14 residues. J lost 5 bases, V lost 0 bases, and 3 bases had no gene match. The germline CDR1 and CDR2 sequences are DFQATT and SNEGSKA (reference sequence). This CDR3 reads CSARDRGQGYGYTF. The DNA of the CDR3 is TGCAGTGCTAGAGATCGGGGACAGGGGTATGGCTACACCTTC.

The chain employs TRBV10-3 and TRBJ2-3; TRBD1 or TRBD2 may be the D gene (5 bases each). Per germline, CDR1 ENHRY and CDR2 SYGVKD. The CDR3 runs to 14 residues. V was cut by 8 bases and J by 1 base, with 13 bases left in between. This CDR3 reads CAIGDRMGTDTQYF. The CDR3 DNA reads TGTGCCATCGGGGACCGGATGGGCACAGATACGCAGTATTTT.

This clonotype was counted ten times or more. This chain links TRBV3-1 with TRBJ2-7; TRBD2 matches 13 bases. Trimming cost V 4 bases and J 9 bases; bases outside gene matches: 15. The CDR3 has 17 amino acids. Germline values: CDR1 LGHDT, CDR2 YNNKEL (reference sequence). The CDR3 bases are TGTGCCAGCAGCCCCACCCCCGCAGGGACTAGCGGGATCAGGCAGTACTTC. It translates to CASSPTPAGTSGIRQYF.

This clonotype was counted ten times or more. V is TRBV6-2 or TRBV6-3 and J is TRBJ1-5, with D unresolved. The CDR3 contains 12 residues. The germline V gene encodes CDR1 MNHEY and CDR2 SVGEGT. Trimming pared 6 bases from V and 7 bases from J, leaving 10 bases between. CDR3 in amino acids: CASSNPRQPQHF. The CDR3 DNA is TGTGCCAGCAGCAACCCTCGACAGCCCCAGCATTTT.

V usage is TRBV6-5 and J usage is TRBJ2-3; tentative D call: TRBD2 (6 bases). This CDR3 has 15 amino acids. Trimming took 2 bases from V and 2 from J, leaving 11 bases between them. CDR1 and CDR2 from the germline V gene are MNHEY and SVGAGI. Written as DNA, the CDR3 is TGTGCCAGCAGTTACGCGGGACCAAACACAGATACGCAGTATTTT. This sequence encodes CASSYAGPNTDTQYF.